These 9 T cell receptor beta chains originate from one sample sequenced in a study of T cells in Graves' hyperthyroidism and ophthalmopathy. RNA transcripts yielded amplified TCR beta CDR3 regions. The HTBI primer set served for first-round RT-PCR of the TCR CDR3. Each CDR3 protein gets one entry after TCRdb re-called the multiplex PCR reads with MiXCR. Of more than 250,000 distinct CDR3 sequences detected, 13% to 15% appear once; the ten largest clones hold under 35%. The material sequenced was blood. These receptors were collected from a woman between 45 and 65 years old with Graves' hyperthyroidism that later progressed to Graves' ophthalmopathy.

This clonotype was picked up a small number of times. This chain connects TRBV9 to TRBJ2-1, with unresolved D. The CDR3 is 12 residues long. Trimming shortened V by 2 bases and J by 6 bases, and 6 bases separated the two germline ends. Germline loops: CDR1 SGDLS, CDR2 YYNGEE. CDR3 region: CASSVSGNEQFF. CDR3 nucleotide sequence: TGTGCCAGCAGCGTCAGTGGCAATGAGCAGTTCTTC.

The chain combines TRBV15 with TRBJ2-3, with TRBD2 as a possible D gene (6 bases). The germline CDR1 and CDR2 sequences are LNHNV and YYDKDF (reference sequence). V shed 1 base and J shed 12 bases, with 29 bases lying between them. The CDR3 runs to 18 residues. CDR3 nucleotides: TGTGCCACCAGCAGAGTCCGAGGCGGGGCCCGTTGGGTAGTCGAACAGTATTTT. Amino acids: CATSRVRGGARWVVEQYF.

This clonotype was detected many times. V usage is TRBV30 and J usage is TRBJ1-4; the D gene is possibly TRBD1 (5 bases). The CDR3 totals 13 residues. Germline assignment: CDR1 GTSNPN and CDR2 SVGIG (reference sequence). Trimming cost V 5 bases and J 5 bases, with 12 bases left between them. The DNA of the CDR3 is TGTGCCTGGTCGAGGGGAGAAAATGAAAAACTGTTTTTT. Translation gives CAWSRGENEKLFF. Full variable domain (outside the CDR3, taken from reference TRBV30 and TRBJ1-4): SQTIHQWPATLVQPVGSPLSLECTVEGTSNPNLYWYRQAAGRGLQLLFYSVGIGQISSEVPQNLSASRPQDRQFILSSKKLLLSDSGFYLCAWSRGENEKLFFGSGTQLSVL.

In this sample, this clonotype turned up once. This chain connects TRBV6-1 to TRBJ1-6, with D uncertain. The CDR3 sequence is 12 residues long. From germline, CDR1 is MNHNS and CDR2 SASEGT. V lost 4 bases and J lost 6, with 4 bases in between. The CDR3 spells CASSVPNSPLHF. The DNA for the CDR3 is TGTGCCAGCAGTGTACCTAATTCACCCCTCCACTTT.

This clonotype came up a few times. The chain links TRBV30 to TRBJ2-7; D perhaps matches TRBD1 (6 bases). The V end lost 8 bases, the J end lost 0 bases, and 17 bases lay between the germline ends. The CDR3 has 14 residues. Looked up from germline, CDR1 is GTSNPN and CDR2 is SVGIG (reference sequence). CDR3 in amino acids: CARAQGTSSYEQYF. CDR3 bases: TGTGCCCGGGCCCAGGGGACGAGCTCCTACGAGCAGTACTTC. Supplemented by reference TRBV30 and TRBJ2-7, the full variable domain reads SQTIHQWPATLVQPVGSPLSLECTVEGTSNPNLYWYRQAAGRGLQLLFYSVGIGQISSEVPQNLSASRPQDRQFILSSKKLLLSDSGFYLCARAQGTSSYEQYFGPGTRLTVT.

The gene calls are TRBV19 and TRBJ2-1, with 10 bases lining up with TRBD2. Germline CDR1 reads LNHDA; CDR2 reads SQIVND (reference sequence). V dropped 6 bases and J dropped 7; count of bases not matched to a gene: 6. The CDR3 extends over 14 amino acids. CDR3 DNA: TGTGCCAGTAGGTCTAGCGGGAGTCTGAATGAGCAGTTCTTC. Amino acids: CASRSSGSLNEQFF.

The rearrangement joins TRBV5-1 to TRBJ1-1; D remains ambiguous. This CDR3 is 15 amino acids long. Deletions cut 0 bases from V and 6 bases from J, with 15 bases between. Germline V CDR1 and CDR2: SGHRS, YFSETQ. CDR3 region: CASSLDVVSSAEAFF. The DNA of the CDR3 is TGCGCCAGCAGCTTGGATGTCGTTTCGTCGGCTGAAGCTTTCTTT.

Comment on this clonotype: Relative to the germline gene, one junction end is altered; a read error may explain this. The J gene is TRBJ2-7, the V gene TRBV29-1; the D gene is possibly TRBD1 (6 bases). In germline, CDR1 is SQVTM, CDR2 ANQGSEA. The CDR3 has 13 amino acids. The CDR3 DNA reads as TGCAGCGTTGAGTCAGGGGTGGCCTACAAGCAGTACTTC. It codes for CSVESGVAYKQYF.

The chain is built from TRBV7-9 and TRBJ1-3; TRBD1 might be the D (6 bases). Germline assignment: CDR1 SEHNR and CDR2 FQNEAQ (reference sequence). V was trimmed by 5 bases and J by 2 bases, leaving 19 bases between them. This CDR3 has 17 amino acids. In DNA, the CDR3 is TGTGCCAGCAGCCCCTGGGACATCATGGGGCCTGGAAACACCATATATTTT. Translating gives CASSPWDIMGPGNTIYF.